Below, 9 T cell receptor beta chains from the same sample are listed, as sequenced in a study of cytomegalovirus exposure and HLA in healthy donors. 13 Jbeta primers and 60 Vbeta primers were used for the PCR. Clones were sequenced by immunoSEQ multiplex PCR, and TCRdb holds only the in-frame ones, with some missing. The table has 150,000 to 200,000 clones, roughly 68% seen once. What was sequenced was PBMCs. Source of these receptors: a man aged 30 to 45 in good health and CMV-seropositive.

This clone showed up just a few times. The rearrangement uses TRBV2 and TRBJ2-7; 8 bases agree with TRBD2. Germline values: CDR1 SNHLY, CDR2 FYNNEI. Germline trimming cut 5 bases from V and 7 bases from J; bases unmatched to any gene: 10. The CDR3 has 14 residues. Here the CDR3 DNA reads TGTGCCAGCAGTACCCAATCCGGGACTAGGGAGCAGTACTTC. Protein product: CASSTQSGTREQYF.

This chain links TRBV5-1 with TRBJ2-1, with D maybe TRBD1 (5 bases). CDR3 size: 15 residues. Trimming removed 0 bases from V and 6 bases from J, with 13 bases in between. Germline V gives CDR1 SGHRS, CDR2 YFSETQ. This chain's CDR3 is CASSLASGRGNEQFF. DNA of the CDR3: TGCGCCAGCAGCTTGGCGAGTGGAAGGGGCAATGAGCAGTTCTTC.

The chain links TRBV5-1 to TRBJ1-1; D perhaps matches TRBD1 (5 bases). Germline V gene lookup returns CDR1 SGHRS and CDR2 YFSETQ. The CDR3 is 15 amino acids. V gave up 0 bases and J gave up 4 bases, with 13 bases separating them. CDR3 loop: CASSLVPGIVTEAFF. The CDR3 DNA follows: TGCGCCAGCAGCTTGGTTCCAGGGATCGTCACTGAAGCTTTCTTT.

Here the CDR3 reads CASSDGSGIGDTQYF. The CDR3, as DNA: TGCGCCAGCAGTGATGGGTCAGGGATCGGAGATACGCAGTATTTT. The chain combines TRBV10-1 with TRBJ2-3; a possible D gene is TRBD1 (5 bases). V was clipped by 3 bases and J by 5 bases, with 15 bases between them. CDR3 length: 15 amino acids. Germline V CDR1 and CDR2: WNHNN, SYGVQD (reference sequence).

This chain connects TRBV7-9 to TRBJ1-2; D is unresolved. Germline V CDR1 and CDR2: SEHNR, FQNEAQ (reference sequence). V was pared by 1 base and J by 6 bases, with 12 bases between. CDR3 length: 14 residues. The DNA of the CDR3 is TGTGCCAGCAGCTTAGGAGGCGCGCCACATGGCTACACCTTC. Residues: CASSLGGAPHGYTF.

The chain combines TRBV12-5 with TRBJ2-1; D call uncertain. The CDR3 consists of 13 residues. CDR1 is LGHNT, CDR2 FRNRAP, per germline. V dropped 0 bases and J dropped 4 bases, with 4 bases sitting between them. The CDR3 nucleotides read TGTGCTAGTGGTTTGGTAGCGTACAATGAGCAGTTCTTC. Residues: CASGLVAYNEQFF.

This clone was detected once. The V call is TRBV7-9, the J call TRBJ2-3, with 7 bases matching TRBD2. The CDR3 runs 16 residues. Germline V gene lookup returns CDR1 SEHNR and CDR2 FQNEAQ (reference sequence). Unmatched junction bases numbered 5, after V lost 0 bases and J lost 2 bases. DNA of the CDR3: TGTGCCAGCAGCTTAGCCAGCGGGACGGACACAGATACGCAGTATTTT. Its protein is CASSLASGTDTDTQYF.

The chain uses TRBV11-2 and TRBJ2-2; a possible D gene is TRBD2 (6 bases). Per germline, CDR1 SGHAT and CDR2 FQNNGV. The V and J ends lost 1 base and 7 bases respectively, with 7 bases between them. The CDR3 runs to 13 residues. CDR3 amino acids: CASSLGRVGELFF. The DNA of the CDR3 is TGTGCCAGCAGCTTAGGGAGGGTCGGGGAGCTGTTTTTT.

V and J are TRBV6-1 and TRBJ1-4, with D possibly matching TRBD1 (5 bases). The germline CDR1 and CDR2 sequences are MNHNS and SASEGT. This CDR3 has 14 residues. V dropped 4 bases and J dropped 3 bases, with 9 bases sitting between them. As DNA, the CDR3 is TGTGCCAGCAGTGGCGGGACGCCTAATGAAAAACTGTTTTTT. Amino acids: CASSGGTPNEKLFF.